The clone carrying this T cell receptor (beta chain) was seen only a few times. The antigen is undetermined. The data are from a study of T cells in Graves' hyperthyroidism and ophthalmopathy. V gave up 4 bases and J gave up 3 bases; unmatched junction bases: 16. Per germline, CDR1 SGHRS and CDR2 YFSETQ. CDR3 size: 17 residues. Authors of the study amplified TCR beta CDR3 regions from RNA transcripts. A first-round RT-PCR of the TCR CDR3 used the HTBI primer set. From the multiplex PCR reads, TCRdb called clonotypes with MiXCR, one entry per CDR3 protein. The sample lists approximately 300,000 distinct CDR3 sequences, 16% occurring once. Regarding the study as a whole: Using 13 V-J features, a model discriminated ophthalmopathy from stable hyperthyroidism. Most expanded thyroid clonotypes above 0.001 recurred in blood.

The chain carries TRBV5-1 and TRBJ2-7; 7 nucleotides agree with TRBD1. The specimen was blood. The receptor comes from a man aged 25 to 40 with Graves' hyperthyroidism. CDR3 protein: CASSPEALRQGLYEQYF. Here the CDR3 DNA reads TGCGCCAGCAGCCCCGAGGCCCTAAGACAGGGCCTCTACGAGCAGTACTTC.